Listed below are T cell receptor beta chains from one sample, sequenced in a study of blood T cell repertoires in COVID-19. Here immunoSEQ multiplex PCR was the method, and the copy in TCRdb shows in-frame clones only, minus some. Of approximately 280,000 clones in the sample, roughly 80% were seen once. Sequencing was carried out using PBMCs or T cells enriched from blood (not recorded which). These receptors all come from a man in his forties who had been exposed to COVID-19. Each CDR3 is given with its conserved first and last residue. Each record gives: V gene, D gene, J gene, CDR3 protein. The D gene is left open where the match is weak.

V: TRBV5-1
D: TRBD2
J: TRBJ2-1
CDR3: CASSLLAGAYNEQFF

V: TRBV7-3
D: .
J: TRBJ2-3
CDR3: CASSVQASTDTQYF

V: TRBV24-1
D: .
J: TRBJ2-3
CDR3: CATSEVGGTQYF

V: TRBV7-3
D: .
J: TRBJ1-1
CDR3: CASSSNWNTEAFF

V: TRBV7-8
D: .
J: TRBJ1-1
CDR3: CASSLTWGEMNTEAFF

V: TRBV12-5
D: .
J: TRBJ2-7
CDR3: CASGSDLARHEQYF

V: TRBV19
D: TRBD2
J: TRBJ2-1
CDR3: CASSIGGGDNEQFF

V: TRBV7-3
D: TRBD2
J: TRBJ2-3
CDR3: CASSPGGLSNTQYF

V: TRBV5-1
D: TRBD1
J: TRBJ2-5
CDR3: CASSLGNRGETQYF

V: TRBV24-1
D: TRBD1
J: TRBJ2-2
CDR3: CATSDPGTGQTGELFF

V: TRBV12-3/TRBV12-4
D: TRBD1
J: TRBJ2-1
CDR3: CASTGQAHEQFF

V: TRBV6-1
D: .
J: TRBJ2-1
CDR3: CASSEVRMAPYNEQFF

V: TRBV19
D: .
J: TRBJ1-2
CDR3: CASSIDGDGYTF

V: TRBV11-1
D: .
J: TRBJ1-1
CDR3: CASNPSPRDTEAFF